This T cell receptor beta chain is drawn from a study of low-dose radiotherapy and immunotherapy resistance in tumors. First-strand cDNA relied on TRAV- and TRBV-specific primers spanning alpha and beta chains. A roughly 20-cycle PCR with a constant-region primer and V-primer adapter amplified TCRs. TCRdb recomputed calls from the reads with MiXCR, one row per CDR3 protein. The repertoire includes around 8,200 distinct CDR3 sequences, about 61% of them detected once, and roughly 8.9% sits in the top ten. This CDR3 is 16 amino acids long. Germline assignment: CDR1 MNHNS and CDR2 SASEGT. V shed 7 bases, J shed 8 bases, and the junction held 13 bases outside the gene matches.

The J gene is TRBJ2-1, the V gene TRBV6-1, with 11 bases identical to TRBD2. The TCR was taken from a human donor with advanced metastatic prostate, ovarian, gallbladder or colorectal cancer (not recorded which). This table probably holds off-target reads from a library built for another chain. CDR3 region: CASNDISGRGRYEQFF. The CDR3 coding sequence is TGTGCCAGCAACGATATTAGCGGGAGGGGTAGGTATGAGCAGTTCTTC.